A selection of T cell receptor beta chains follows, all from one sample in a study of regulatory T cells in long-lasting Graves disease. MiXCR, run by TCRdb on the multiplex PCR reads, gives a single entry per CDR3 protein. Here the sample spans some 240,000 distinct CDR3 sequences, approximately 19% being singletons. The data were also submitted as part of a second study, on T cells in Graves' hyperthyroidism and ophthalmopathy.

The starting material was peripheral blood mononuclear cells (PBMCs), obtained at new diagnosis, from a patient treated with antithyroid drugs. The receptors derive from a woman in her 30s with Graves disease. CDR3s include the opening cysteine and the closing phenylalanine or tryptophan. A D gene is named only where the DNA matches it firmly. The listing skips clone size in some rows; elsewhere it reads once, few, many or a size class.

abundance: many; d_gene: TRBD1; v_gene: TRBV7-2; j_gene: TRBJ1-5; CDR3aa: CASSLVGSATGSNQPQHF; CDR3nt: TGTGCCAGCAGCTTAGTGGGGAGCGCGACAGGGAGCAATCAGCCCCAGCATTTT
abundance: many; d_gene: TRBD2; v_gene: TRBV27; j_gene: TRBJ2-3; CDR3aa: CASSPRLAGSTDTQYF; CDR3nt: TGTGCCAGCAGTCCCCGACTAGCGGGTTCCACAGATACGCAGTATTTT
abundance: many; d_gene: .; v_gene: TRBV28; j_gene: TRBJ1-6; CDR3aa: CASRVGTSNSPLHF; CDR3nt: TGTGCCAGCAGGGTGGGGACCTCGAATTCACCCCTCCACTTT
abundance: many; d_gene: .; v_gene: TRBV4-1; j_gene: TRBJ1-2; CDR3aa: CASSQAGDGYGYTF; CDR3nt: TGCGCCAGCAGCCAAGCCGGGGACGGTTATGGCTACACCTTC
abundance: .; d_gene: .; v_gene: TRBV19; j_gene: TRBJ2-1; CDR3aa: CASSNRDIQFF; CDR3nt: TGTGCCAGTAGCAACCGGGACATTCAGTTCTTC
abundance: many; d_gene: TRBD1; v_gene: TRBV11-2; j_gene: TRBJ2-3; CDR3aa: CASSSPKTGGDTDTQYF; CDR3nt: TGTGCCAGCAGCAGCCCAAAAACAGGGGGTGATACAGATACGCAGTATTTT
abundance: .; d_gene: TRBD2; v_gene: TRBV2; j_gene: TRBJ2-5; CDR3aa: CASSGGGLAALRETQYF; CDR3nt: TGTGCCAGCAGTGGGGGTGGGCTAGCGGCCTTGCGGGAGACCCAGTACTTC
abundance: many; d_gene: .; v_gene: TRBV29-1; j_gene: TRBJ2-3; CDR3aa: CSVVALEDTQYF; CDR3nt: TGCAGCGTTGTGGCACTGGAAGATACGCAGTATTTT
abundance: .; d_gene: TRBD1; v_gene: TRBV6-2/TRBV6-3; j_gene: TRBJ2-3; CDR3aa: CASSYGTGDTDTQYF; CDR3nt: TGTGCCAGCAGTTACGGGACAGGAGACACAGATACGCAGTATTTT
abundance: many; d_gene: TRBD1; v_gene: TRBV5-6; j_gene: TRBJ2-3; CDR3aa: CASSRRTGKTDTQYF; CDR3nt: TGTGCCAGCAGTCGGCGGACAGGGAAGACAGATACGCAGTATTTT
abundance: many; d_gene: TRBD1; v_gene: TRBV9; j_gene: TRBJ2-5; CDR3aa: CASSATGALETQYF; CDR3nt: TGTGCCAGCAGCGCGACAGGGGCCCTAGAGACCCAGTACTTC
abundance: many; d_gene: TRBD2; v_gene: TRBV30; j_gene: TRBJ2-7; CDR3aa: CAWSVQRTSGRYVAYEQYF; CDR3nt: TGTGCCTGGAGTGTACAGAGGACTAGCGGGAGATATGTGGCTTACGAGCAGTACTTC
abundance: .; d_gene: .; v_gene: TRBV12-3/TRBV12-4; j_gene: TRBJ1-4; CDR3aa: CASSFTVGGPYEKLFF; CDR3nt: TGTGCCAGCAGTTTTACAGTCGGGGGGCCGTATGAAAAACTGTTTTTT
abundance: .; d_gene: TRBD1; v_gene: TRBV18; j_gene: TRBJ1-5; CDR3aa: CASSPSGQVSNQPQHF; CDR3nt: TGTGCCAGCTCACCCTCGGGACAGGTTAGCAATCAGCCCCAGCATTTT
abundance: many; d_gene: .; v_gene: TRBV30; j_gene: TRBJ2-3; CDR3aa: CAWRSGEFGTDTQYF; CDR3nt: TGTGCCTGGAGGTCCGGGGAATTTGGCACAGATACGCAGTATTTT
abundance: many; d_gene: TRBD1; v_gene: TRBV28; j_gene: TRBJ2-7; CDR3aa: CASTGLGQSSEQYF; CDR3nt: TGTGCCAGTACCGGGCTGGGACAGTCCTCCGAGCAGTACTTC